The entry below gives a single TCR beta chain sequence along with its context. Clones were read by immunoSEQ multiplex PCR, and TCRdb kept only the in-frame ones, dropping some. This sample carries 260,000 or so clones, about 87% of them seen once, and the ten largest clones take 1% to 1.5%. The sample originates from a study of blood T cell repertoires in COVID-19. The germline V gene has CDR1 SGDLS and CDR2 YYNGEE. The CDR3 totals 12 residues. The V and J ends lost 4 bases and 8 bases respectively, with 12 bases between them. Sequenced: PBMCs or T cells enriched from blood (not recorded which). The chain has TRBV9 and TRBJ1-2; no firm D call. This sequence was found in a woman aged 40-49 years with acute COVID-19. CDR3 in amino acids: CASSRLLGGYTF. CDR3 DNA: TGTGCCAGCAGCAGGTTACTAGGCGGCTACACCTTC.